This T cell receptor (beta chain) was found in a study of T cells and Merkel cell carcinoma outcomes. This CDR3 region has 11 residues. V lost 5 bases to trimming and J lost 4 bases, with 6 bases between them. Germline V lookup: CDR1 GTSNPN, CDR2 SVGIG (reference sequence). Clones were read by immunoSEQ multiplex PCR, and TCRdb kept only the in-frame ones, dropping some. The sample carries roughly 16,000 clones, approximately 80% recorded once. This TCR was recovered from a human donor with Merkel cell carcinoma. The chain carries TRBV30 and TRBJ1-3, with D unclear. The source material was tumor tissue from Merkel cell carcinoma. In DNA form, the CDR3 reads TGTGCCTGGGCTAAGGGAAACACCATATATTTT. Translated: CAWAKGNTIYF. The full variable domain, in which reference TRBV30 and TRBJ1-3 provide the parts outside the CDR3, is SQTIHQWPATLVQPVGSPLSLECTVEGTSNPNLYWYRQAAGRGLQLLFYSVGIGQISSEVPQNLSASRPQDRQFILSSKKLLLSDSGFYLCAWAKGNTIYFGEGSWLTVV.